The present TCR beta chain was sequenced within a study of T cells and copy number aberrations in small-cell lung cancer. Some clones are missing from TCRdb's copy, which holds only in-frame ones; the method was immunoSEQ multiplex PCR. This table has approximately 6,600 clones, approximately 76% appearing once. This CDR3 is built from 18 residues. In germline, CDR1 is SNHLY, CDR2 FYNNEI. V was trimmed by 3 bases and J by 5 bases, leaving 23 bases between them. Sequencing was carried out using normal tissue next to the tumor. This TCR came from a woman between 65 and 79 years old with small cell lung cancer. Some clones in this sample may be carry-over from other donors' samples. This chain connects TRBV2 to TRBJ2-1; D possibly corresponds to TRBD2 (6 bases). This CDR3 is CASSERISAGTTHNEQFF. The CDR3 DNA reads as TGTGCCAGCAGTGAGAGGATCTCGGCGGGGACGACCCACAATGAGCAGTTCTTC.